This TCR beta chain was recorded in a study of blood T cell repertoires in COVID-19. Across the study: Sites in the United States, Italy and Spain provided acute and convalescent COVID-19 samples.

Original processing methods: Amplification of reference gene primers was used by the study to estimate nucleated cell counts. Here immunoSEQ multiplex PCR was the method, and the copy in TCRdb shows in-frame clones only, minus some. V, J and clone size are those of that table, while D and trimming were read from the DNA. Of some 130,000 clones in the sample, about nine tenths are singletons; the top ten hold about 4.1%. Among Cohort 3 donors, those recovered had two negative PCRs, clearance, or symptom resolution. The sequenced sample was PBMCs or T cells enriched from blood (not recorded which). This receptor was identified in a man between 45 and 60 years old who had recovered from COVID-19.

CDR3 in amino acids: CASSVEAWRRENIQYF. The CDR3 DNA is TGTGCCAGCAGCGTAGAGGCTTGGAGGAGAGAGAACATTCAGTACTTC. The chain uses TRBV9 and TRBJ2-4, with D maybe TRBD2 (5 bases). V lost 0 bases and J lost 7, with 17 bases in between. There are 16 residues in the CDR3. CDR1 and CDR2 (germline): SGDLS, YYNGEE. Full variable domain (rest looked up from reference TRBV9 and TRBJ2-4): DSGVTQTPKHLITATGQRVTLRCSPRSGDLSVYWYQQSLDQGLQFLIQYYNGEERAKGNILERFSAQQFPDLHSELNLSSLELGDSALYFCASSVEAWRRENIQYFGAGTRLSVL.